Below, one T cell receptor beta chain is given with its context. The antigen remains unidentified. The PCR was carried out with 60 Vbeta primers and 13 Jbeta primers. Per the authors' pipeline: Later reanalysis found 80 million or so unique TCR beta chains, 9 million to 12 million of them shared. Assay used: immunoSEQ multiplex PCR; TCRdb lists only in-frame clones, some missing. Clonal size and the V and J genes are those of that table, whereas D and trimming came from the DNA. The table has about 190,000 clones, 87% seen once. CDR1 is SGHRS and CDR2 is YFSETQ in the germline V gene. V lost 0 bases, J lost 4 bases, and 1 base stayed unmatched. The CDR3 has 15 amino acids. The data stem from a study of cytomegalovirus exposure and HLA in healthy donors. Study findings and constraints: The authors later found HLA-associated TCR beta chains more clonally expanded than equally common others. About 87% or about 30% of the time was how often most TCR beta V segments were productive, according to an earlier analysis.

All donors participated as healthy donors of bone marrow. The chain employs TRBV5-1 and TRBJ1-6, with TRBD1 identical over 7 bases. This clonotype was sampled from a boy younger than 10 in good health and CMV-seronegative. Sequenced input: PBMCs. CDR3 loop: CASSLGQGYNSPLHF. The CDR3 region has the DNA TGCGCCAGCAGCTTGGGACAGGGATATAATTCACCCCTCCACTTT.